These 17 T cell receptor beta chains were sequenced from one sample in a study of blood T cells in healthy people across ages. With a J-beta primer mix and a sample-barcoded 5' primer, a second PCR ran 7 to 11 cycles. Using its own MiXCR run on the 5' RACE reads, TCRdb lists one record per CDR3 protein. This table holds about 1.8 million distinct CDR3 sequences, around half found once. Specimen: blood. The source of these receptors is a woman in her thirties or forties in good health.

The V gene is TRBV20-1, the J gene TRBJ2-5, with D possibly called TRBD1 or TRBD2 (5 bases each). Deletions cut 6 bases from V and 7 bases from J, with 12 bases between. This CDR3 is built from 11 residues. Germline loops: CDR1 DFQATT, CDR2 SNEGSKA (reference sequence). The CDR3 loop reads CSARGVATQYF. The CDR3 bases are TGCAGTGCAAGGGGAGTAGCGACCCAGTACTTC.

This clonotype was observed many times. The chain joins TRBV4-3 to TRBJ2-3; TRBD2 might be the D (6 bases). V dropped 1 base and J dropped 4 bases, with 12 bases sitting between them. The CDR3 is 15 amino acids. The V gene's germline CDR1 is LGHNA and CDR2 YSLEER. The CDR3: CASSQGASAPDTQYF. The CDR3, as DNA: TGCGCCAGCAGCCAAGGCGCTAGCGCCCCAGATACGCAGTATTTT.

The chain is built from TRBV6-2 or TRBV6-3 and TRBJ1-5, with D unclear. Germline CDR1 reads MNHEY; CDR2 reads SVGEGT. V was shortened by 2 bases and J by 7 bases, with 9 bases between the two germline ends. CDR3 length equals 13 residues. The CDR3 bases are TGTGCCAGCAGTTACGAGAGGAGACAGCCCCAGCATTTT. Amino acids: CASSYERRQPQHF.

The chain employs TRBV10-3 and TRBJ2-3, with D perhaps being TRBD1 or TRBD2 (6 bases each). The V and J ends lost 1 base and 0 bases respectively, with 11 bases between them. From germline, CDR1 is ENHRY and CDR2 SYGVKD. This CDR3 is built from 16 residues. The CDR3 region is CAISEWIGGSTDTQYF. CDR3 nucleotide sequence: TGTGCCATCAGTGAGTGGATAGGGGGGAGCACAGATACGCAGTATTTT.

The gene calls are TRBV12-3 or TRBV12-4 and TRBJ1-1; no definite D call. The V gene lost 6 bases and the J gene lost 1 base, with 12 bases spanning the gap. The CDR3 runs 14 residues. The CDR3 DNA is TGTGCCAGCAGAACCGGCCCGAGGAACACTGAAGCTTTCTTT. Protein: CASRTGPRNTEAFF.

This chain connects TRBV12-3 or TRBV12-4 to TRBJ2-5; no clear D gene. V dropped 6 bases and J dropped 11 bases, with 19 bases sitting between them. This CDR3 has 13 amino acids. This CDR3 reads CASSSSPGNEQYF. CDR3 in DNA: TGTGCCAGCAGCTCCTCACCCGGCAATGAGCAGTACTTC.

J is TRBJ2-1 and V is TRBV19; D is unclear. This CDR3 comprises 14 residues. Germline V gene lookup returns CDR1 LNHDA and CDR2 SQIVND (reference sequence). With 4 bases removed from V and 2 bases from J, the gap between germline ends came to 9 bases. The CDR3 region is CASSNAVTYNEQFF. The CDR3 bases are TGTGCCAGTAGTAATGCAGTTACCTACAATGAGCAGTTCTTC.

The table lists this clonotype with a few counts. The chain links TRBV29-1 to TRBJ2-7; the match to TRBD1 covers 7 bases. J was trimmed by 2 bases and V by 7 bases; bases with no gene match: 8. There are 13 residues in the CDR3. In germline, CDR1 is SQVTM, CDR2 ANQGSEA. CDR3 in amino acids: CSAQDRRTYEQYF. The CDR3 DNA sequence: TGCAGCGCACAGGACAGGAGAACCTACGAGCAGTACTTC.

The chain uses TRBV7-2 and TRBJ2-1; D is possibly TRBD1 (6 bases). The CDR3 extends over 15 amino acids. Germline loops: CDR1 SGHTA, CDR2 FQGNSA. V lost 5 bases and J 6 bases, leaving 17 bases between the germline ends. The CDR3 nucleotides are TGTGCCAGCAGCCGGGACACCCAACGTATCAATGAGCAGTTCTTC. This translates into CASSRDTQRINEQFF.

V and J are TRBV7-2 and TRBJ2-5; D is perhaps TRBD2 (6 bases). V was clipped by 4 bases and J by 7 bases, with 13 bases between them. CDR3 length equals 13 residues. Per germline, CDR1 SGHTA and CDR2 FQGNSA. The CDR3: CASSSRDGGTQYF. The CDR3 coding sequence is TGTGCCAGCAGCTCCCGGGACGGGGGGACCCAGTACTTC. The full variable domain, its missing parts supplied by reference TRBV7-2 and TRBJ2-5, is GAGVSQSPSNKVTEKGKDVELRCDPISGHTALYWYRQSLGQGLEFLIYFQGNSAPDKSGLPSDRFSAERTGGSVSTLTIQRTQQEDSAVYLCASSSRDGGTQYFGPGTRLLVL.

V is TRBV29-1 and J is TRBJ2-7; no firm D call. The V and J ends lost 3 bases and 7 bases respectively, with 10 bases between them. The CDR3 covers 11 residues. Germline lookup yields CDR1 SQVTM and CDR2 ANQGSEA. CDR3 nucleotide sequence: TGCAGCGTTGACAGCTACAATGAGCAGTACTTC. Translated: CSVDSYNEQYF.

This chain joins TRBV7-6 and TRBJ2-1, with no clear D. With 0 bases removed from V and 6 bases from J, the gap between germline ends came to 21 bases. The germline gives CDR1 SGHVS, CDR2 FNYEAQ. This CDR3 has 18 amino acids. CDR3 protein: CASSLAIGKTRPPNEQFF. As DNA, the CDR3 is TGTGCCAGCAGCTTAGCGATCGGTAAGACCCGACCTCCCAATGAGCAGTTCTTC.

This clonotype was recorded a few times. The V and J genes are TRBV6-2 or TRBV6-3 and TRBJ2-5; the D gene is possibly TRBD1 (6 bases). V was cut by 2 bases and J by 5 bases, with 18 bases left in between. The germline V gene encodes CDR1 MNHEY and CDR2 SVGEGT. The CDR3 contains 16 residues. In DNA, the CDR3 is TGTGCCAGCAGTTACCAGGGACACCACAGTGGGGAGACCCAGTACTTC. Its translation: CASSYQGHHSGETQYF.

The J gene is TRBJ2-3, the V gene TRBV20-1, with D maybe TRBD2 (7 bases). V lost 2 bases and J 4 bases, leaving 19 bases between the germline ends. Germline-derived CDR1 and CDR2 are DFQATT and SNEGSKA (reference sequence). This CDR3 has 16 amino acids. The CDR3 DNA reads TGCAGTGCTAGACAAAACATAGGGGGGGGGGCAGATACGCAGTATTTT. This gives the protein CSARQNIGGGADTQYF.

The chain uses TRBV5-5 and TRBJ1-1, with D hard to call. The germline V gene encodes CDR1 SGHKS and CDR2 YYEKEE (reference sequence). CDR3 length equals 14 residues. Trimming took 3 bases from V and 1 from J, leaving 10 bases between them. CDR3 bases: TGTGCCAGCAGCTCCCTCGCTGGGAACACTGAAGCTTTCTTT. It yields the protein CASSSLAGNTEAFF. Complete variable domain (other parts from reference TRBV5-5 and TRBJ1-1): DAGVTQSPTHLIKTRGQQVTLRCSPISGHKSVSWYQQVLGQGPQFIFQYYEKEERGRGNFPDRFSARQFPNYSSELNVNALLLGDSALYLCASSSLAGNTEAFFGQGTRLTVV.

V usage is TRBV6-2 or TRBV6-3 and J usage is TRBJ2-5; D remains ambiguous. Trimming shortened V by 4 bases and J by 2 bases, and 20 bases separated the two germline ends. Germline assignment: CDR1 MNHEY and CDR2 SVGEGT. The CDR3 runs to 17 residues. The CDR3 sequence: CASSSLLAGVVQETQYF. The CDR3 DNA follows: TGTGCCAGCAGTTCACTCCTCGCCGGCGTGGTGCAAGAGACCCAGTACTTC.

This chain links TRBV29-1 with TRBJ1-2; TRBD1 might be the D (5 bases). Between the trimmed V and J ends, which lost 3 bases and 3 bases, there was a span of 14 bases. Germline loops: CDR1 SQVTM, CDR2 ANQGSEA. This CDR3 region has 14 residues. Here the CDR3 reads CSVDASREDYGYTF. CDR3 DNA: TGCAGCGTTGATGCAAGCAGGGAAGACTATGGCTACACCTTC.